This T cell receptor (beta chain) is drawn from a study of response to subunit inactivated influenza vaccine. On this clonotype itself: No antigen is known for it.

Whole-study findings and limits: The authors offered the suggestion that each seasonal influenza vaccination recruits few new T cells.

One entry per CDR3 protein results from TCRdb running MiXCR on the RT-PCR reads. Of almost 600,000 distinct CDR3 sequences listed, approximately 14% are singletons. The source is a man in his fifties who received an inactivated influenza vaccine. The specimen comprised PBMCs from blood, sampled about 12 days after vaccination.

CDR3 in amino acids: CASSARGQGASYNEQFF. The CDR3 bases are TGTGCCAGCAGTGCCCGGGGACAGGGTGCATCCTACAATGAGCAGTTCTTC. V usage is TRBV6-4 and J usage is TRBJ2-1; 9 positions agree with TRBD1. This CDR3 has 17 residues. The germline gives CDR1 MRHNA, CDR2 SNTAGT. The trim removed 4 bases at V and 1 base at J, leaving 8 bases unmatched.